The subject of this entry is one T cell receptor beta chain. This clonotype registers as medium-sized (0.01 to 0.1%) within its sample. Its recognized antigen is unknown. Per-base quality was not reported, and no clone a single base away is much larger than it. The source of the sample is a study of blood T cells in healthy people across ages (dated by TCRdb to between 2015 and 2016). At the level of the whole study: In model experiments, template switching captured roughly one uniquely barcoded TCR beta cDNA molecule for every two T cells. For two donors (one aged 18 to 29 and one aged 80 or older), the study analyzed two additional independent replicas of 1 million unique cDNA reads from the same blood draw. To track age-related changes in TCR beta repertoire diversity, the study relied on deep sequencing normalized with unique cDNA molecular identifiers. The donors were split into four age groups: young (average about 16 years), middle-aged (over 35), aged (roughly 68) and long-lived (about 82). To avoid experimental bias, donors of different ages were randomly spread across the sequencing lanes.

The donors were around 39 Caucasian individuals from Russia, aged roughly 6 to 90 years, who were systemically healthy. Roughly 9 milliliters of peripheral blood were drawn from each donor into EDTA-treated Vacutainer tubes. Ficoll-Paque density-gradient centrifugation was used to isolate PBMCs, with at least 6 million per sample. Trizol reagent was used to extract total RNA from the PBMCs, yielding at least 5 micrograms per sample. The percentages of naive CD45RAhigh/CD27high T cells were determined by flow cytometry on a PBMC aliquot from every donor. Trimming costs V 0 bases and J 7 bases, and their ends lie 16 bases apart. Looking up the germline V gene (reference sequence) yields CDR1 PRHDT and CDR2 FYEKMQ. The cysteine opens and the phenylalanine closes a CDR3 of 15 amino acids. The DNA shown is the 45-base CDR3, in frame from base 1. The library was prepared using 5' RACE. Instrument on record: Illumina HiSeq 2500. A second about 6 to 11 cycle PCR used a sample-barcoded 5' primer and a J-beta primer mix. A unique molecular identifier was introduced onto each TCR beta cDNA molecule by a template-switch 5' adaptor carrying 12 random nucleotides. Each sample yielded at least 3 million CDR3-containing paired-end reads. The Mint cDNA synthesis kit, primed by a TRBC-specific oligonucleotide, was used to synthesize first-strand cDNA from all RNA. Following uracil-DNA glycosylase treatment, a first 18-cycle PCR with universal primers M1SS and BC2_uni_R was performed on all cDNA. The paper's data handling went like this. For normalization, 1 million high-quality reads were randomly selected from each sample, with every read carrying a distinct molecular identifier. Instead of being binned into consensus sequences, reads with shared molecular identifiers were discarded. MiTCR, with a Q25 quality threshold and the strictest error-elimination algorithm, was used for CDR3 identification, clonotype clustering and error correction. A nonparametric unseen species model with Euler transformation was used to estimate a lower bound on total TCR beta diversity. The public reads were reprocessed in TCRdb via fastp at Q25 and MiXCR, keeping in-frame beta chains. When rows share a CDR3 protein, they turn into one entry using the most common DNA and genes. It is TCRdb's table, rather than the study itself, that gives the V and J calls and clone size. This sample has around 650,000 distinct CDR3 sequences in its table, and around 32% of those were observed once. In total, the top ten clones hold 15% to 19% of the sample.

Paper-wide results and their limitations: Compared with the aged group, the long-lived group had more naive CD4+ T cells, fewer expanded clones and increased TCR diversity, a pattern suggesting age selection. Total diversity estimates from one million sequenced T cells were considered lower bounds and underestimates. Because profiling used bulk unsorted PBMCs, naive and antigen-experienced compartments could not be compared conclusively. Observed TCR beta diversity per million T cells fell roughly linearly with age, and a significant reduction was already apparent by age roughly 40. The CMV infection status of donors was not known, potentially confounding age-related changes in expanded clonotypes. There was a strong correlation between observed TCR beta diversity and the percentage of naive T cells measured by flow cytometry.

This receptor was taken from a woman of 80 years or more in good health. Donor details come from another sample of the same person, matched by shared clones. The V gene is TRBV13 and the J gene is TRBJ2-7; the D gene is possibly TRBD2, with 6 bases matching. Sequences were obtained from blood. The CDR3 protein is CASSLGAGTGREQYF. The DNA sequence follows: TGTGCCAGCAGCTTAGGCGCGGGGACTGGACGGGAGCAGTACTTC.